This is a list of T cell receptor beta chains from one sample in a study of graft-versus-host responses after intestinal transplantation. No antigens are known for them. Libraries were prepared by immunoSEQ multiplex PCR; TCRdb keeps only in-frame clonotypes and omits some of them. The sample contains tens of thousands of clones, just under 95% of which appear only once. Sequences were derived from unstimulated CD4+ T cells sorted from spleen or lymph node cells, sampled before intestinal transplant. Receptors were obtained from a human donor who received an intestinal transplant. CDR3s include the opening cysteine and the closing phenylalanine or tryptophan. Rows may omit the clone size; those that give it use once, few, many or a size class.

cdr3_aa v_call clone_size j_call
CASRKTSGINNEQFF TRBV6-4 . TRBJ2-1
CASSLQGNTEAFF TRBV7-6 few TRBJ1-1
CASSGRTSGKVSYNEQFF TRBV5-1 . TRBJ2-1
CASSYVGSEAFF TRBV6-5 . TRBJ1-1
CASSYGYNEQFF TRBV6-5 . TRBJ2-1
CASSWGQAMNTEAFF TRBV25-1 . TRBJ1-1
CASSFSRTSGMTTDTQYF TRBV28 . TRBJ2-3
CASSLALSGRGGELFF TRBV7-8 . TRBJ2-2
CASSEQTGVNEKLFF TRBV5-1 . TRBJ1-4
CSVSYRTNEKLFF TRBV29-1 . TRBJ1-4
CAWSRTNTEAFF TRBV30 . TRBJ1-1
CASSTRGQGMKETQYF TRBV19 . TRBJ2-5
CASSPQGGANYGYTF TRBV2 . TRBJ1-2
CSAGQGAAETQYF TRBV29-1 . TRBJ2-5
CSADSGNTIYF TRBV20-1 . TRBJ1-3
CASSFRTSGGETQYF TRBV11-2 . TRBJ2-5
CASAKGGPETQYF TRBV5-1 . TRBJ2-5
CASSLRTGASTDTQYF TRBV5-1 . TRBJ2-3
CASSGLAGGPQTQYF TRBV2 . TRBJ2-5
CASSPLGTGELFF TRBV6-6 once TRBJ2-2
CASLFVGERITGELFF TRBV21-1 . TRBJ2-2
CASLRTPDGDGYTF TRBV6-5 . TRBJ1-2
CASRRVAGASYEQYF TRBV28 . TRBJ2-7
CASSLAVVTAELFF TRBV7-9 . TRBJ1-4
CASSLVGSGRDNEQFF TRBV7-2 . TRBJ2-1
CASSFSTRDYEQYF TRBV5-1 . TRBJ2-7
CASSPSGQGSRYGYTF TRBV28 . TRBJ1-2
CASSVGLAGVKQETQYF TRBV5-1 . TRBJ2-5
CAWRWGDGYTF TRBV30 . TRBJ1-2
CASRTSGRREQFF TRBV6-5 . TRBJ2-1
CASSLLGQTKSYEQYF TRBV5-1 . .
CASNLGLAGAAQYF TRBV2 . TRBJ2-5
CASSVEGGPLHF TRBV9 . TRBJ1-6
CASTPRGQGNTEAFF TRBV28 . TRBJ1-1
CAAGGARETQYF TRBV2 . TRBJ2-5
CASSIRQGLDNEQFF TRBV19 . TRBJ2-1
CASSETGLVDEQFF TRBV7-9 once TRBJ2-1
CASRSPGLEETQYF TRBV7-2 . TRBJ2-5
CASSGGSSGSYNEQFF TRBV9 . TRBJ2-1
CASSFLASSYNEQFF TRBV5-4 . TRBJ2-1
CASSLRPISGNTIYF TRBV9 . TRBJ1-3
CASSLQGYRREQYF TRBV5-1 . TRBJ2-7
CASSRTGSEQYF TRBV5-8 . TRBJ2-7
CASLGGNNEQFF TRBV10-2 . TRBJ2-1
CASRASESETQYF TRBV6-5 . TRBJ2-5